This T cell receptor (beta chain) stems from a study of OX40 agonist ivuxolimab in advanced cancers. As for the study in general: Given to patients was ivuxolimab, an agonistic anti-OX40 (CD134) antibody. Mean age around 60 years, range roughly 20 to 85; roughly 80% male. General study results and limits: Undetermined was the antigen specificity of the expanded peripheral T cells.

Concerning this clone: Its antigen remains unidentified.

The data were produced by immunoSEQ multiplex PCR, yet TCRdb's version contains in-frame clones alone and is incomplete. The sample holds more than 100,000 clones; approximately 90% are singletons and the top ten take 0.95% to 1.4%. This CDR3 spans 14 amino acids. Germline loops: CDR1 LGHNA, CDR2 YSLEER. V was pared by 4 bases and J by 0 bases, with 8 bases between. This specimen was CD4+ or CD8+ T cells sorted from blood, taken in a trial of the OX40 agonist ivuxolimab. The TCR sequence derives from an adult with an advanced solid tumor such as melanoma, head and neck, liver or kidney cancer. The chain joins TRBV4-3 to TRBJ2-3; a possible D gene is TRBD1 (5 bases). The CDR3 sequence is CASSRQGSTDTQYF. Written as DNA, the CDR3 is TGCGCCAGCAGCCGGCAGGGAAGCACAGATACGCAGTATTTT.